The 31 T cell receptor beta chains below were found in one sample sequenced in a study of CD8+ T cells in alopecia areata (dated by TCRdb to the late 2010s). What the time point label conveys for this sample: 24 weeks on oral tofacitinib. The meaning of the sample's treatment or condition label: oral pan-JAK inhibitor, 5-10 mg twice daily. Library generation was performed with the immunoSEQ multiplex PCR assay. For TCR sequencing, RNA was extracted from every sample and reverse transcribed into cDNA to serve as template. TCRdb obtained this table from immuneACCESS and retained in-frame rearrangements with V and J assigned. These tables miss some clones; where compared with another copy, unresolved V genes account for less than half of the shortfall, and the remainder is unexplained. This sample gives approximately 200,000 clones in total; roughly 64% of them show up just once. About 5% of the sample is held by the ten biggest clonotypes.

Material: CD4+ T cells sorted from blood, obtained at week 24, from a patient treated with tofacitinib. These receptors came from a human donor with alopecia areata.

The chain employs TRBV6-5 and TRBJ1-2; TRBD1 might be the D (6 bases). The CDR3 consists of 13 residues. The V end lost 10 bases, the J end lost 8 bases, and 20 bases lay between the germline ends. Germline V CDR1 and CDR2: MNHEY, SVGAGI. CDR3 amino acids: CATSPGALVGYTF. In DNA form, the CDR3 reads TGTGCCACCTCCCCGGGGGCTTTAGTGGGCTACACCTTC.

The chain is built from TRBV4-3 and TRBJ1-5; D may be TRBD1 (5 bases). The CDR3 length is 16 residues. V lost 0 bases and J 5 bases, leaving 14 bases between the germline ends. The germline V gene encodes CDR1 LGHNA and CDR2 YSLEER. CDR3 sequence: CASSQDRGEPYQPQHF. The CDR3 coding sequence is TGCGCCAGCAGCCAAGATCGGGGGGAGCCTTATCAGCCCCAGCATTTT.

The table lists this clone with a count of one. The rearrangement links TRBV5-1 to TRBJ2-7; possibly TRBD1 or TRBD2 for D (5 bases each). Trimming removed 2 bases from V and 3 bases from J, with 9 bases in between. CDR3 length: 13 amino acids. The germline CDR1 and CDR2 sequences are SGHRS and YFSETQ. The CDR3, as DNA: TGCGCCAGCAGCTTTGCTGGGGGCTACGAGCAGTACTTC. Protein: CASSFAGGYEQYF.

This clone was found a few times. This chain joins TRBV5-1 and TRBJ2-3; TRBD2 might be the D (5 bases). This CDR3 region has 14 residues. Trimming removed 0 bases from V and 6 bases from J, with 11 bases in between. CDR1 is SGHRS, CDR2 YFSETQ, per germline. The CDR3 spells CASSLGLSIDTQYF. CDR3 coding DNA: TGCGCCAGCAGCTTGGGACTATCGATTGATACGCAGTATTTT. The complete variable domain, with remaining parts taken from reference TRBV5-1 and TRBJ2-3, reads KAGVTQTPRYLIKTRGQQVTLSCSPISGHRSVSWYQQTPGQGLQFLFEYFSETQRNKGNFPGRFSGRQFSNSRSEMNVSTLELGDSALYLCASSLGLSIDTQYFGPGTRLTVL.

The gene calls are TRBV6-1 and TRBJ1-6, with D perhaps matching TRBD1 (5 bases). From germline, CDR1 is MNHNS and CDR2 SASEGT. Trimming shortened V by 6 bases and J by 9 bases, and 12 bases separated the two germline ends. The CDR3 spans 13 residues. In DNA form, the CDR3 reads TGTGCCAGCAGGACAGAGCTTACTTCACCCCTCCACTTT. The encoded protein is CASRTELTSPLHF.

The chain links TRBV5-6 to TRBJ2-3; 7 nucleotides agree with TRBD1. Germline CDR1 reads SGHDT; CDR2 reads YYEEEE. J was trimmed by 5 bases and V by 4 bases; bases with no gene match: 10. The CDR3 length is 15 residues. The CDR3 coding sequence is TGTGCCAGCAGCCCCGACAGGGTGAGTGGAGATACGCAGTATTTT. This gives the protein CASSPDRVSGDTQYF.

V usage is TRBV19 and J usage is TRBJ1-5; D gene ambiguous. This CDR3 contains 15 residues. Germline V gives CDR1 LNHDA, CDR2 SQIVND (reference sequence). Trimming removed 3 bases from V and 7 bases from J, with 16 bases in between. For the CDR3, the DNA is TGTGCCAGTAGTATCATGTTCCCAGCGGAACAGCCCCAGCATTTT. Amino acids: CASSIMFPAEQPQHF.

The chain joins TRBV4-1 to TRBJ2-5; D is ambiguous. CDR3 length: 16 amino acids. V lost 1 base and J 2 bases, leaving 14 bases between the germline ends. Germline V gene lookup returns CDR1 MGHRA and CDR2 YSYEKL. The CDR3 protein is CASSQGVQRDQETQYF. In DNA form, the CDR3 reads TGCGCCAGCAGCCAAGGAGTGCAGAGAGATCAAGAGACCCAGTACTTC.

The gene calls are TRBV30 and TRBJ1-2; D gene ambiguous. Trimming stripped 3 bases from V and 2 bases from J, with 10 bases between. The germline V gene has CDR1 GTSNPN and CDR2 SVGIG (reference sequence). This CDR3 is built from 13 residues. CDR3 loop: CAWSQQGNYGYTF. In nucleotides, the CDR3 is TGTGCCTGGAGCCAACAAGGGAACTATGGCTACACCTTC.

The V gene is TRBV27, the J gene TRBJ2-7, with TRBD2 matching 9 bases. V was clipped by 2 bases and J by 2 bases; unmatched bases: 4. This CDR3 comprises 15 residues. Germline V gene sequence: CDR1 MNHEY, CDR2 SMNVEV (reference sequence). The CDR3 DNA follows: TGTGCCAGCAGTTTAAGTAGCGGGAGCCCCTACGAGCAGTACTTC. As protein: CASSLSSGSPYEQYF.

This chain uses TRBV2 with TRBJ2-3, with D maybe TRBD2 (5 bases). Deletions cut 4 bases from V and 4 bases from J, with 12 bases between. The CDR3 is 14 residues long. Germline loops: CDR1 SNHLY, CDR2 FYNNEI. DNA for the CDR3: TGTGCCAGCAGTGTGAGGGTTAGGGCAGATACGCAGTATTTT. This translates into CASSVRVRADTQYF.

The CDR3 nucleotides read TGTGCCACCAGCAGAAGACAGTTCTACGAGCAGTACTTC. Translating it yields CATSRRQFYEQYF. The rearrangement uses TRBV15 and TRBJ2-7; TRBD1 is a possible D gene (5 bases). Per germline, CDR1 LNHNV and CDR2 YYDKDF (reference sequence). V gave up 2 bases and J gave up 3 bases, with 8 bases separating them. The CDR3 extends over 13 amino acids.

The rearrangement joins TRBV28 to TRBJ1-2, with 9 bases matching TRBD1. The germline gives CDR1 MDHEN, CDR2 SYDVKM. CDR3 length equals 16 residues. Losses at the gene ends were 2 bases for V and 2 bases for J; bases not matched to a gene: 6. CDR3 in amino acids: CASSLALGTGNYGYTF. The CDR3 DNA sequence: TGTGCCAGCAGTTTAGCCCTCGGGACAGGGAACTATGGCTACACCTTC.

The chain is built from TRBV10-3 and TRBJ2-1; either TRBD1 or TRBD2 may supply D (5 bases each). CDR1 and CDR2 from the germline V gene are ENHRY and SYGVKD. The CDR3 has 14 amino acids. The CDR3 sequence is CGASGTDGLDEQFF. The DNA of the CDR3 is TGTGGAGCATCCGGGACGGATGGGTTGGATGAGCAGTTCTTC.

This rearrangement joins TRBV25-1 to TRBJ1-1; D is undetermined. The CDR3 has 15 amino acids. Germline values: CDR1 MGHDK, CDR2 SYGVNS. The ends were cut back, 5 bases at V and 1 base at J, with 14 bases in the middle. The CDR3 DNA follows: TGTGCCAGCAGTCCCCGCTCGAGAAAGAACACTGAAGCTTTCTTT. Translating gives CASSPRSRKNTEAFF.

This rearrangement joins TRBV29-1 to TRBJ2-3; possible D gene TRBD2, 6 bases. This CDR3 is 11 amino acids long. Germline V gene data show CDR1 as SQVTM and CDR2 as ANQGSEA. Between the trimmed V and J ends, which lost 7 bases and 4 bases, there was a span of 9 bases. The CDR3: CSGGVADTQYF. Here the CDR3 DNA reads TGCAGCGGCGGGGTCGCAGATACGCAGTATTTT.

The rearrangement uses TRBV30 and TRBJ1-2, with D perhaps matching TRBD1 (6 bases). Per the germline V gene, CDR1 is GTSNPN and CDR2 is SVGIG (reference sequence). Trimming took 3 bases from V and 4 from J, leaving 12 bases between them. CDR3 size: 13 residues. The CDR3 coding sequence is TGTGCCTGGAGCGACCAGGGGAGCTATGGCTACACCTTC. Its protein product is CAWSDQGSYGYTF.

The chain uses TRBV6-5 and TRBJ2-7, with 9 bases aligning to TRBD2. The CDR3 sequence is 15 residues long. The germline gives CDR1 MNHEY, CDR2 SVGAGI. Trimming removed 2 bases from V and 0 bases from J; junction bases left unmatched: 2. CDR3 coding DNA: TGTGCCAGCAGTTACGGACTAGCGCTCTCCTACGAGCAGTACTTC. Translation: CASSYGLALSYEQYF.

The rearrangement uses TRBV9 and TRBJ2-7; D uncertain. The V gene lost 3 bases and the J gene lost 5 bases, with 12 bases spanning the gap. Germline CDR1 and CDR2: SGDLS and YYNGEE. The length of the CDR3 is 13 residues. CDR3 protein: CASSATIKDEQYF. The CDR3 DNA reads as TGTGCCAGCAGCGCCACAATTAAAGACGAGCAGTACTTC.

This sequence joins TRBV4-1 and TRBJ2-1; 11 positions agree with TRBD2. This CDR3 is built from 15 residues. V lost 1 base, J lost 9 bases, and 5 bases stayed unmatched. Germline values: CDR1 MGHRA, CDR2 YSYEKL. CDR3 sequence: CASSQVSGRAGEQFF. CDR3 coding DNA: TGCGCCAGCAGCCAAGTTAGCGGGAGGGCCGGTGAGCAGTTCTTC.

V and J are TRBV23-1 and TRBJ2-1; 8 bases line up with TRBD2. TRBV23-1 is placed among ORFs of uncertain function. There are 18 residues in the CDR3. The V and J ends lost 0 bases and 2 bases, in that order; junction bases with no gene match: 9. CDR3 in amino acids: CASSQSGGGLSPYNEQFF. CDR3 DNA: TGCGCCAGCAGTCAATCCGGCGGGGGGCTTTCCCCCTACAATGAGCAGTTCTTC.

The chain recombines TRBV2 with TRBJ2-1; TRBD2 might be the D (7 bases). From germline, CDR1 is SNHLY and CDR2 FYNNEI. The V end was cut by 2 bases, the J end by 5 bases, with 16 bases between. This CDR3 has 16 residues. The CDR3 here is CASSEWGAGADNEQFF. In nucleotides, the CDR3 is TGTGCCAGCAGTGAATGGGGGGCGGGAGCGGACAATGAGCAGTTCTTC.

The J gene is TRBJ2-5, the V gene TRBV5-1; no clear D. This CDR3 is 14 amino acids long. V was cut by 0 bases and J by 0 bases, with 6 bases left in between. Germline values: CDR1 SGHRS, CDR2 YFSETQ. Written as DNA, the CDR3 is TGCGCCAGCAGCTTGGACGGGTACCAAGAGACCCAGTACTTC. This codes for CASSLDGYQETQYF.

This chain links TRBV5-4 with TRBJ2-7, with 11 bases aligning to TRBD2. J was trimmed by 0 bases and V by 5 bases; bases with no gene match: 7. This CDR3 has 16 residues. Germline CDR1 reads SGHNT; CDR2 reads YYREEE (reference sequence). This CDR3 reads CASRATGTSGSYEQYF. DNA for the CDR3: TGTGCCAGCAGAGCTACCGGGACTAGCGGCTCCTACGAGCAGTACTTC.

V usage is TRBV25-1 and J usage is TRBJ2-1; TRBD2 matches 8 bases. Losses at the gene ends were 3 bases for V and 1 base for J; bases not matched to a gene: 5. The CDR3 loop spans 16 amino acids. The germline gives CDR1 MGHDK, CDR2 SYGVNS. CDR3 nucleotides: TGTGCCAGCAGTGAGGACGGGGGGGCTTCCTACAATGAGCAGTTCTTC. Translated: CASSEDGGASYNEQFF.

The chain is built from TRBV6-1 and TRBJ2-5; the D is unclear. Trimming stripped 8 bases from V and 2 bases from J, with 12 bases between. CDR1 and CDR2 (germline): MNHNS, SASEGT. There are 13 residues in the CDR3. The CDR3 coding sequence is TGTGCCAGCGCTGGCCGAGCGCAAGAGACCCAGTACTTC. Encoded protein: CASAGRAQETQYF.

The V and J genes are TRBV2 and TRBJ2-1; D is unresolved. The CDR3 extends over 14 amino acids. Trimming took off 5 bases at V and 5 bases at J, with 13 bases between the two ends. Germline-derived CDR1 and CDR2 are SNHLY and FYNNEI. The DNA for the CDR3 is TGTGCCAGCAGTATCCAGCTTACCCACAATGAGCAGTTCTTC. The encoded protein is CASSIQLTHNEQFF.

This clone showed up just a few times. The chain uses TRBV4-1 and TRBJ1-2; 7 bases map to TRBD1. CDR3 length: 15 residues. From germline, CDR1 is MGHRA and CDR2 YSYEKL. J gave up 3 bases and V 4 bases, and 8 bases lay outside the gene matches. CDR3 protein: CASSLTRTGYYGYTF. The CDR3 region has the DNA TGCGCCAGCAGCCTAACTAGGACAGGCTACTATGGCTACACCTTC.

The chain carries TRBV6-5 and TRBJ2-1, with D unresolved. The CDR3 is 14 amino acids. CDR1 and CDR2 from the germline V gene are MNHEY and SVGAGI. V was pared by 6 bases and J by 4 bases, with 13 bases between. CDR3 sequence (DNA): TGTGCCAGCAGCATCACCCACAGTTACAATGAGCAGTTCTTC. The encoded protein is CASSITHSYNEQFF.

This clone has ten or more counts. V is TRBV5-6 and J is TRBJ2-7; D not resolved. V lost 4 bases and J lost 0, with 14 bases in between. There are 15 residues in the CDR3. The germline V gene has CDR1 SGHDT and CDR2 YYEEEE. CDR3 DNA sequence: TGTGCCAGCAGCGTCGACATGACCTACTCCTACGAGCAGTACTTC. Translating gives CASSVDMTYSYEQYF.

There are a few counts of this clone. The chain has TRBV29-1 and TRBJ1-2; a possible D gene is TRBD1 (5 bases). V was trimmed by 2 bases and J by 0 bases, leaving 13 bases between them. The CDR3 length is 15 residues. CDR1 SQVTM and CDR2 ANQGSEA come from the germline V gene. The DNA of the CDR3 is TGCAGCGTTGAAACCCGGGGGTCATCTAACTATGGCTACACCTTC. Translated, it gives CSVETRGSSNYGYTF. Filled out from reference TRBV29-1 and TRBJ1-2, the complete variable domain reads SAVISQKPSRDICQRGTSLTIQCQVDSQVTMMFWYRQQPGQSLTLIATANQGSEATYESGFVIDKFPISRPNLTFSTLTVSNMSPEDSSIYLCSVETRGSSNYGYTFGSGTRLTVV.